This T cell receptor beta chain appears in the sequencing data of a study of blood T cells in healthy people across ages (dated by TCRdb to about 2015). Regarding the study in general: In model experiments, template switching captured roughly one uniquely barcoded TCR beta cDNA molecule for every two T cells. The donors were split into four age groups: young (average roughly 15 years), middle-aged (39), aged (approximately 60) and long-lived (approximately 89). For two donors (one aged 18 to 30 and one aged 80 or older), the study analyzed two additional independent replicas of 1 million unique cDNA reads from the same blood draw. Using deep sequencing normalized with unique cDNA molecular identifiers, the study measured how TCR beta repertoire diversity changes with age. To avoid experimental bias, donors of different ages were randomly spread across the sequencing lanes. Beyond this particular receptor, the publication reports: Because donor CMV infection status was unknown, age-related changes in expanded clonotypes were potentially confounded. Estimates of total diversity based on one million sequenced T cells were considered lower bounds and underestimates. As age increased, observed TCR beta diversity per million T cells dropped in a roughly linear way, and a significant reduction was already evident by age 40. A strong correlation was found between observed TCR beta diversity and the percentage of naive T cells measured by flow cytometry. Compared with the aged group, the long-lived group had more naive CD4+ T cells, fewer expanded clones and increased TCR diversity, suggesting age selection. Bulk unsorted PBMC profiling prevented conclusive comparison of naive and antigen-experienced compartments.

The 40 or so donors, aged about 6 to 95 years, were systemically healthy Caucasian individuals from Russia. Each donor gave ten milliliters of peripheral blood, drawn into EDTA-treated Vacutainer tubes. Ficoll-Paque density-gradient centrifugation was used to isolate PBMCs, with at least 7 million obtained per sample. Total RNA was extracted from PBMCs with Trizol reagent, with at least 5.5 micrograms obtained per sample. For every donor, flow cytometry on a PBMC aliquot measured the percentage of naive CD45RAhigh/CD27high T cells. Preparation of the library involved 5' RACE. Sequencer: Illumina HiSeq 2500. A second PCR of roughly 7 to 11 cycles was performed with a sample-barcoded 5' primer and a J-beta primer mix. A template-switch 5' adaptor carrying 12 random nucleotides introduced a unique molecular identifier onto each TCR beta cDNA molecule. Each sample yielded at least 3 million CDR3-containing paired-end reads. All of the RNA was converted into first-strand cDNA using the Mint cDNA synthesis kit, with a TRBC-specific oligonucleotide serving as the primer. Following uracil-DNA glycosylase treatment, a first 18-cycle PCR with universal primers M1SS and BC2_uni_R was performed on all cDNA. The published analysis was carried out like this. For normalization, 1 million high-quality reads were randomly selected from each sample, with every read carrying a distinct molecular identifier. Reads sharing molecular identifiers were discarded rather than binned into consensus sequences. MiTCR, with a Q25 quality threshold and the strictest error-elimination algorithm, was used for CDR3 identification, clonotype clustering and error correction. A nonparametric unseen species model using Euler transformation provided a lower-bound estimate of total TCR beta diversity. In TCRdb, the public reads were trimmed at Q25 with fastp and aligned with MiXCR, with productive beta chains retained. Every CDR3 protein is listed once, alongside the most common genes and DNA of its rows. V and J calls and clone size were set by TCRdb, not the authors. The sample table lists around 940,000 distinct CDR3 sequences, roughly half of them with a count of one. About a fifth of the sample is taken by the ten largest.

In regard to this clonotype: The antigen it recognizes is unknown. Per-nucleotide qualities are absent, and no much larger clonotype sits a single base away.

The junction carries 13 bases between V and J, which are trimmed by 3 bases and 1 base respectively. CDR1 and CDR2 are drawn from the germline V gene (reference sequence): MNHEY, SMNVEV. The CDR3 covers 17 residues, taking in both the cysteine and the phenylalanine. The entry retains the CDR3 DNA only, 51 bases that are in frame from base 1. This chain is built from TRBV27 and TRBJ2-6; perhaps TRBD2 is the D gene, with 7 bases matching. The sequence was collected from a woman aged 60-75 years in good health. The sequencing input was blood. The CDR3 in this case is CASSLRGGRSGANVLTF. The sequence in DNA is TGTGCCAGCAGTTTGAGGGGGGGCAGGTCTGGGGCCAACGTCCTGACTTTC.